The 21 T cell receptor beta chains reported below all come from one sample, sequenced in a study of Graves' ophthalmopathy and Graves' hyperthyroidism. RNA served as the template for amplifying TCR beta CDR3 regions. HTBI primers primed a first-round RT-PCR, and a second-round multiplex PCR followed. TCRdb re-analysed the multiplex PCR reads in MiXCR, keeping a single row per CDR3 protein. The sample records around 600,000 distinct CDR3 sequences, roughly 41% being singletons. The specimen sequenced was peripheral blood. These receptors all come from an adult man with Graves' ophthalmopathy.

This chain links TRBV5-1 with TRBJ2-6; D is possibly TRBD2 (6 bases). Between the trimmed V and J ends, which lost 5 bases and 12 bases, there was a span of 21 bases. This CDR3 region has 15 residues. Germline CDR1 and CDR2: SGHRS and YFSETQ. CDR3 loop: CASRRGALGGSVLTF. For the CDR3, the DNA is TGCGCCAGCAGGAGAGGGGCGTTGGGGGGTTCCGTCCTGACTTTC.

V and J are TRBV11-2 and TRBJ2-5, with TRBD2 matching over 13 bases. The J call may be wrong; the DNA end is better matched by TRBJ2-1. Germline loops: CDR1 SGHAT, CDR2 FQNNGV. CDR3 length equals 15 residues. The DNA of the CDR3 is TGTGCCAGCAGCTATACTAGCGGGGGGGCTGGTGAGCAGTTCTTC. Amino acid sequence: CASSYTSGGAGEQFF.

J is TRBJ2-7 and V is TRBV30; a possible D gene is TRBD1 (5 bases). Germline CDR1 reads GTSNPN; CDR2 reads SVGIG (reference sequence). Deletions cut 8 bases from V and 5 bases from J, with 13 bases between. This CDR3 has 11 residues. The CDR3 spells CAGIRGHEQYF. In nucleotides, the CDR3 is TGTGCCGGAATAAGGGGCCACGAGCAGTACTTC.

This clonotype was observed once. The chain couples TRBV20-1 to TRBJ2-2; TRBD1 aligns across 7 bases. There are 17 residues in the CDR3. The trim removed 6 bases at V and 2 bases at J, leaving 15 bases unmatched. The germline V gene has CDR1 DFQATT and CDR2 SNEGSKA (reference sequence). The CDR3 nucleotides read TGCAGTGCAAAACAGGGGACACCGGGCCTAAACACCGGGGAGCTGTTTTTT. It translates to CSAKQGTPGLNTGELFF.

The rearrangement links TRBV10-3 to TRBJ2-7; TRBD2 is a possible D gene (6 bases). CDR3 size: 14 residues. The ends were cut back, 10 bases at V and 6 bases at J, with 22 bases in the middle. CDR1 is ENHRY, CDR2 SYGVKD, per germline. CDR3 sequence reads: CASIQSGPAGEQYF. The DNA of the CDR3 is TGTGCCAGCATCCAGAGCGGGCCTGCGGGCGAGCAGTACTTC.

This clonotype appeared many times. V gene TRBV7-9 combines with J gene TRBJ1-4, with 8 bases that match TRBD1. There are 14 residues in the CDR3. CDR1 and CDR2 (germline): SEHNR, FQNEAQ (reference sequence). The V and J ends lost 4 bases and 8 bases, in that order; junction bases with no gene match: 6. The CDR3 spells CASSSTGVGEKLFF. The CDR3 DNA reads TGTGCCAGCAGCTCGACAGGGGTGGGGGAAAAACTGTTTTTT.

The table lists this clonotype with a count of one. This may come from a read error, since a much larger clone is one base off. The genes are TRBV24-1 and TRBJ1-1, with D possibly being TRBD1 (5 bases). CDR3 length equals 15 residues. Germline assignment: CDR1 KGHDR and CDR2 SFDVKD. Trimming stripped 3 bases from V and 3 bases from J, with 13 bases between. This CDR3 reads CATSDADGGDTEAFF. The CDR3, as DNA: TGTGCCACCAGTGATGCGGACGGGGGAGACACTGAAGCTTTCTTT.

The CDR3 DNA is TGTGCCAGTAGTACGCGCGGATGGGGGCAGCCCCAGTACTTC. Residues: CASSTRGWGQPQYF. The rearrangement joins TRBV19 to TRBJ2-5; a weak D match, TRBD1 (6 bases). Trimming shortened V by 4 bases and J by 9 bases, and 18 bases separated the two germline ends. Germline V gene lookup returns CDR1 LNHDA and CDR2 SQIVND (reference sequence). The CDR3 spans 14 residues. The variable domain in full, with the rest retrieved from reference TRBV19 and TRBJ2-5, is DGGITQSPKYLFRKEGQNVTLSCEQNLNHDAMYWYRQDPGQGLRLIYYSQIVNDFQKGDIAEGYSVSREKKESFPLTVTSAQKNPTAFYLCASSTRGWGQPQYFGPGTRLLVL.

This clonotype has at least ten counts. The V call is TRBV12-3 or TRBV12-4, the J call TRBJ1-2; D remains ambiguous. The CDR3 totals 12 residues. Trimming took 5 bases from V and 5 from J, leaving 9 bases between them. Here the CDR3 reads CASSTTAYGYTF. The DNA of the CDR3 is TGTGCCAGCAGTACGACCGCATATGGCTACACCTTC.

A word on this clonotype: This sequence may be a read error, since a much larger clone differs from it by one base. V and J are TRBV12-5 and TRBJ2-7; a weak D match, TRBD1 (5 bases). Germline values: CDR1 LGHNT, CDR2 FRNRAP. This CDR3 is built from 15 residues. The CDR3 sequence is CASSFWQGSSYEQYF. The DNA of the CDR3 is TGTGCCAGCAGTTTTTGGCAGGGAAGCTCCTACGAGCAGTACTTC.

Ten or more counts support this clonotype. The chain carries TRBV30 and TRBJ1-6; D gene ambiguous. Deletions cut 1 base from V and 10 bases from J, with 8 bases between. The germline V gene has CDR1 GTSNPN and CDR2 SVGIG (reference sequence). The CDR3 loop spans 12 amino acids. In DNA, the CDR3 is TGTGCCTGGAGTGCTAATGGGTCACCCCTCCACTTT. Encoded protein: CAWSANGSPLHF.

The V gene is TRBV5-6, the J gene TRBJ1-1; no clear D. This CDR3 contains 15 residues. Germline assignment: CDR1 SGHDT and CDR2 YYEEEE. V shed 6 bases and J shed 1 base, with 16 bases lying between them. CDR3 bases: TGTGCCAGCACCCATTTACCGGGAGGGAACACTGAAGCTTTCTTT. The encoded protein is CASTHLPGGNTEAFF.

In regard to this clonotype: A read error may explain this, as a much larger clone is one base away. V usage is TRBV24-1 and J usage is TRBJ2-2; perhaps TRBD2 as D (5 bases). Germline CDR1 KGHDR, CDR2 SFDVKD. CDR3 size: 15 residues. V lost 9 bases, J lost 0 bases, and 13 bases lay in between. DNA of the CDR3: TGTGCCACCTCGGTTCGGGGTGCGAACACCGGGGAGCTGTTTTTT. It is translated as CATSVRGANTGELFF.

This clonotype was found many times. The V call is TRBV12-3 or TRBV12-4, the J call TRBJ1-3, with 7 positions matching TRBD1. V lost 5 bases, J lost 0 bases, and 7 bases stayed unmatched. The CDR3 is made up of 16 amino acids. Here the CDR3 reads CASSGGQPSSGNTIYF. Written as DNA, the CDR3 is TGTGCCAGCAGTGGGGGACAGCCGAGCTCTGGAAACACCATATATTTT.

Details on this clonotype: A read error may produce the germline difference seen at one junction end. The gene calls are TRBV11-2 and TRBJ1-1; D gene ambiguous. The CDR3 has 17 amino acids. In germline, CDR1 is SGHAT, CDR2 FQNNGV. CDR3 nucleotides: TGCGCCAGCAGCCAAGGAAAAGCCAGGCGTACGGACACTGAAGCTTTCTTT. It codes for CASSQGKARRTDTEAFF. The complete variable domain, with remaining parts taken from reference TRBV11-2 and TRBJ1-1, reads EAGVAQSPRYKIIEKRQSVAFWCNPISGHATLYWYQQILGQGPKLLIQFQNNGVVDDSQLPKDRFSAERLKGVDSTLKIQPAKLEDSAVYLCASSQGKARRTDTEAFFGQGTRLTVV.

This chain links TRBV10-3 with TRBJ2-1, with TRBD2 identical over 10 bases. The CDR3 length is 15 residues. Germline CDR1 ENHRY, CDR2 SYGVKD. Germline trimming cut 2 bases from V and 4 bases from J; bases unmatched to any gene: 2. The CDR3 spells CAISELAGVYNEQFF. CDR3 sequence (DNA): TGTGCCATCAGTGAGCTAGCGGGAGTTTACAATGAGCAGTTCTTC.

This clonotype has at least ten counts. The chain joins TRBV4-1 to TRBJ1-2; D is undetermined. Germline CDR1 reads MGHRA; CDR2 reads YSYEKL. CDR3 length equals 14 residues. Trimming shortened V by 4 bases and J by 6 bases, and 15 bases separated the two germline ends. The CDR3 nucleotides read TGCGCCAGCAGCCGACGGGAGACGTGGGATGGCTACACCTTC. This sequence encodes CASSRRETWDGYTF.

This clonotype was observed at least ten times. This chain joins TRBV7-9 and TRBJ1-4; weak D call: TRBD1 (5 bases). CDR1 SEHNR and CDR2 FQNEAQ come from the germline V gene (reference sequence). The CDR3 has 17 residues. Deletions cut 5 bases from V and 8 bases from J, with 24 bases between. In DNA form, the CDR3 reads TGTGCCAGCAGCCTTTTCGTATCACGCAGGGATAGGGAAAAACTGTTTTTT. It yields the protein CASSLFVSRRDREKLFF.

In this sample, this clonotype turned up many times. This chain uses TRBV19 with TRBJ2-7; TRBD1 matches 10 bases. The CDR3 is 14 residues long. The germline gives CDR1 LNHDA, CDR2 SQIVND (reference sequence). The trim removed 5 bases at V and 3 bases at J, leaving 4 bases unmatched. In nucleotides, the CDR3 is TGTGCCAGTAGTCGACAGGGGGCTGGCTACGAGCAGTACTTC. This sequence encodes CASSRQGAGYEQYF. Together with reference TRBV19 and TRBJ2-7, the CDR3 gives the full variable domain: DGGITQSPKYLFRKEGQNVTLSCEQNLNHDAMYWYRQDPGQGLRLIYYSQIVNDFQKGDIAEGYSVSREKKESFPLTVTSAQKNPTAFYLCASSRQGAGYEQYFGPGTRLTVT.

This clonotype was detected ten times or more. J is TRBJ2-7 and V is TRBV7-3, with TRBD1 matching over 9 bases. With V trimmed by 1 base and J by 4 bases, 5 bases remained unmatched. The germline CDR1 and CDR2 sequences are SGHTA and FQGTGA. The CDR3 covers 15 residues. The CDR3 region has the DNA TGTGCCAGCAGCTTAAGGGCGGACAGGGGTTACGAGCAGTACTTC. It translates to CASSLRADRGYEQYF.

This clonotype was observed at least ten times. V and J are TRBV9 and TRBJ1-1; D gene unclear. Trimming stripped 0 bases from V and 3 bases from J, with 6 bases between. The CDR3 runs 13 residues. Germline values: CDR1 SGDLS, CDR2 YYNGEE. The CDR3 is CASSVGSHTEAFF. The CDR3 DNA follows: TGTGCCAGCAGCGTAGGCAGCCACACTGAAGCTTTCTTT. Filled out from reference TRBV9 and TRBJ1-1, the complete variable domain reads DSGVTQTPKHLITATGQRVTLRCSPRSGDLSVYWYQQSLDQGLQFLIQYYNGEERAKGNILERFSAQQFPDLHSELNLSSLELGDSALYFCASSVGSHTEAFFGQGTRLTVV.